The 14 T cell receptor beta chains listed next were all sequenced from one sample in a study of T cell responses to AZD1222 COVID-19 vaccine. Produced via immunoSEQ multiplex PCR; TCRdb's table is partial and in-frame only. Altogether 140,000 to 150,000 clones are present, roughly 90% being singletons, with the ten largest covering around 1.7%. This specimen was peripheral blood, taken on day 0 of AZD1222 vaccination. Receptor source: an adult in good health.

V and J are TRBV7-2 and TRBJ2-1, with 9 bases matching TRBD1. Trimming took 1 base from V and 8 from J; bases not matched to a gene: 6. The CDR3 spans 15 residues. The V gene's germline CDR1 is SGHTA and CDR2 FQGNSA. CDR3 DNA sequence: TGTGCCAGCAGCTTAGGGGGACAGGGAAGCGATGAGCAGTTCTTC. As protein: CASSLGGQGSDEQFF.

The chain is built from TRBV4-2 and TRBJ1-4, with 11 bases matching TRBD1. CDR1 LGHNA and CDR2 YNFKEQ come from the germline V gene. This CDR3 spans 20 amino acids. V gave up 4 bases and J gave up 7 bases; unmatched junction bases: 20. The CDR3 nucleotides are TGTGCCAGCAGCCCCTCACTCCGGACAGGGGGCGCGGTAGTTCGTGAAAAACTGTTTTTT. The encoded protein is CASSPSLRTGGAVVREKLFF.

The J gene is TRBJ2-2, the V gene TRBV6-2 or TRBV6-3, with D perhaps TRBD1 (6 bases). With 5 bases removed from V and 1 base from J, the gap between germline ends came to 17 bases. Germline V gene lookup returns CDR1 MNHEY and CDR2 SVGEGT. The CDR3 totals 17 residues. DNA for the CDR3: TGTGCCAGCAGTATGTCCCGGGACACCTTGAACACCGGGGAGCTGTTTTTT. It specifies CASSMSRDTLNTGELFF.

V and J are TRBV4-1 and TRBJ1-3; unclear D gene. V lost 5 bases, J lost 1 base, and 12 bases lay in between. Looked up from germline, CDR1 is MGHRA and CDR2 is YSYEKL. The CDR3 covers 15 residues. The CDR3 here is CASSISRGSGNTIYF. In DNA, the CDR3 is TGCGCCAGCAGCATAAGTCGGGGATCTGGAAACACCATATATTTT.

The table lists this clone with a count of one. The chain employs TRBV19 and TRBJ2-7; maybe TRBD2 (5 bases). V was trimmed by 0 bases and J by 3 bases, leaving 6 bases between them. The CDR3 length is 13 residues. In germline, CDR1 is LNHDA, CDR2 SQIVND (reference sequence). CDR3 amino acids: CASSIDGGYEQYF. As DNA, the CDR3 is TGTGCCAGTAGTATAGATGGAGGCTACGAGCAGTACTTC.

V and J are TRBV28 and TRBJ2-7; a possible D gene is TRBD2 (5 bases). Germline CDR1 MDHEN, CDR2 SYDVKM. The ends were cut back, 5 bases at V and 0 bases at J, with 11 bases in the middle. This CDR3 contains 14 residues. CDR3 bases: TGTGCCAGCAGTCCTAGGACTGTCTCCTACGAGCAGTACTTC. Translating it yields CASSPRTVSYEQYF.

This clone came up a few times. The chain carries TRBV10-1 and TRBJ1-1, with no clear D. V gave up 1 base and J gave up 5 bases, with 8 bases separating them. Germline CDR1 is WNHNN and CDR2 is SYGVQD (reference sequence). The CDR3 is made up of 13 amino acids. CDR3 region: CASSELRDTEAFF. For the CDR3, the DNA is TGCGCCAGCAGTGAGTTGAGGGATACTGAAGCTTTCTTT.

V usage is TRBV19 and J usage is TRBJ1-5; D gene ambiguous. This CDR3 has 13 residues. The V end was cut by 1 base, the J end by 5 bases, with 6 bases between. Germline V gene data show CDR1 as LNHDA and CDR2 as SQIVND (reference sequence). CDR3: CASSIVRDQPQHF. The DNA of the CDR3 is TGTGCCAGTAGTATAGTGCGGGATCAGCCCCAGCATTTT.

The chain joins TRBV3-1 (or the pseudogene TRBV3-2) to TRBJ2-2; maybe TRBD1 (6 bases). The CDR3 has 15 amino acids. Trimming cost V 4 bases and J 0 bases, with 9 bases left between them. Per the germline V gene, CDR1 is LGHDT and CDR2 is YNNKEL (reference sequence). The CDR3 region is CASSRTETNTGELFF. The CDR3 nucleotides read TGTGCCAGCAGCCGGACAGAGACGAACACCGGGGAGCTGTTTTTT.

The chain couples TRBV5-4 to TRBJ2-2, with D perhaps matching TRBD1 (5 bases). This CDR3 is 16 amino acids long. Germline assignment: CDR1 SGHNT and CDR2 YYREEE (reference sequence). With 4 bases removed from V and 1 base from J, the gap between germline ends came to 14 bases. The CDR3 loop is CASSTRQKGNTGELFF. CDR3 sequence (DNA): TGTGCCAGCAGCACCCGACAGAAAGGGAACACCGGGGAGCTGTTTTTT.

This rearrangement joins TRBV6-1 to TRBJ1-5; D gene uncertain. V shed 3 bases and J shed 0 bases, with 12 bases lying between them. CDR1 is MNHNS and CDR2 is SASEGT in the germline V gene. The CDR3 is made up of 16 amino acids. The DNA for the CDR3 is TGTGCCAGCAGTGAGGACCCTCTTTATAGCAATCAGCCCCAGCATTTT. This translates into CASSEDPLYSNQPQHF.

The rearrangement links TRBV6-5 to TRBJ2-7; 7 bases line up with TRBD1. With 6 bases clipped from V and 5 bases from J, the junction kept 7 bases outside the gene matches. This CDR3 spans 13 amino acids. CDR1 is MNHEY and CDR2 is SVGAGI in the germline V gene. This CDR3 reads CASSPDRVHEQYF. The CDR3 DNA sequence: TGTGCCAGCAGCCCCGACAGGGTACACGAGCAGTACTTC.

The chain carries TRBV20-1 and TRBJ2-1; D possibly corresponds to TRBD1 (5 bases). CDR1 is DFQATT and CDR2 is SNEGSKA in the germline V gene (reference sequence). The germline V and J ends were trimmed by 3 bases and 12 bases, with 9 bases remaining between them. CDR3 length equals 10 residues. The CDR3 region has the DNA TGCAGTGCTAGGGGGCGTGGGCAGTTCTTC. This translates into CSARGRGQFF.

J is TRBJ1-1 and V is TRBV6-5; no definite D call. Germline V gene sequence: CDR1 MNHEY, CDR2 SVGAGI. The CDR3 runs 15 residues. The ends were cut back, 0 bases at V and 4 bases at J, with 12 bases in the middle. The CDR3 loop reads CASSYSPPMSTEAFF. CDR3 bases: TGTGCCAGCAGTTACTCGCCCCCCATGAGCACTGAAGCTTTCTTT.